This is a list of T cell receptor beta chains from one sample in a study of beta chain features in type 1 diabetes. Measured with immunoSEQ multiplex PCR; TCRdb has only the in-frame clones, and not every one. The sample has 300,000 to 400,000 clones, 7.5% to 9% seen once. The sequencing input was central memory CD4+ T cells from blood. The receptor source for this set is a woman aged 18-29 years in good health. Both conserved end residues are part of each CDR3. Fields, in order: D gene, clone size, V gene, J gene, CDR3 DNA, CDR3 protein. D genes are given only for firm matches. The size of a clone is reported for some rows only, either as once, few or many, or as a class for expanded clones.

>TRBD1|-|TRBV2|TRBJ2-3
TGTGCCACCACCGGGACAGGGGGCAAAGATACGCAGTATTTT
CATTGTGGKDTQYF
>TRBD1|-|TRBV4-1|TRBJ1-3
TGCGCCAGCAGCCGAGCAGGGGGCGATGGAAACACCATATATTTT
CASSRAGGDGNTIYF
>TRBD1|-|TRBV28|TRBJ1-2
TGTGCCAGCAGTCTCCCGGGACAGGGCGTGCGTGGCTACACCTTC
CASSLPGQGVRGYTF
>-|-|TRBV7-2|TRBJ2-5
TGTGCCAGCAGCTCACGGGGGATCCGCCCAGAGACCCAGTACTTC
CASSSRGIRPETQYF
>-|-|TRBV21-1|TRBJ2-3
TGTGCCAGCAGCAAAAGGATTTCCGGCGGGACTAGGAAATGCACAGATACGCAGTATTTT
CASSKRISGGTRKCTDTQYF
>TRBD1|-|TRBV5-1|TRBJ2-1
TGCGCCAGCAGTTCACAGGGGGCAGATGAGCAGTTCTTC
CASSSQGADEQFF
>TRBD2|many|TRBV5-8|TRBJ2-1
TGTGCCAGCAGCTTGGGACTAGCGGCCTACAATGAGCAGTTCTTC
CASSLGLAAYNEQFF
>TRBD1|few|TRBV29-1|TRBJ2-1
TGCAGCGTCGATGCACCCCTGGACAGGGGATACAATGAGCAGTTCTTC
CSVDAPLDRGYNEQFF
>TRBD1|few|TRBV5-6|TRBJ2-5
TGTGCCAGCAGCTTACGGACAGGAGAGACCCAGTACTTC
CASSLRTGETQYF
>-|few|TRBV7-2|TRBJ2-7
TGTGCCAGCAGCTTAATCGTGAATCGGGCCTACGAGCAGTACTTC
CASSLIVNRAYEQYF
>-|-|TRBV6-5|TRBJ2-7
TGTGCCATCAGTGAGAAAGGGGCTGGGAACGAGCAGTACTTC
CAISEKGAGNEQYF
>-|-|TRBV4-3|TRBJ2-7
TGCGCCAGCAGCCAAGATGCTAGTCAGGCCTACGAGCAGTACTTC
CASSQDASQAYEQYF
>-|-|TRBV4-3|TRBJ2-2
TGCGCCAGCAGCCAAGTGGGGGGCACGAACACCGGGGAGCTGTTTTTT
CASSQVGGTNTGELFF
>TRBD2|few|TRBV7-8|TRBJ2-1
TGTGCCAGCAGCTTTAGAACTAGCGGGAGCCGCAATGAGCAGTTCTTC
CASSFRTSGSRNEQFF
>TRBD1|-|TRBV28|TRBJ2-7
TGTGCCAGCAGTTTTGGGACAGGCAACGAGCAGTACTTC
CASSFGTGNEQYF
>-|many|TRBV28|TRBJ2-2
TGTGCCAGCAGTTTGCGGAACACCGGGGAGCTGTTTTTT
CASSLRNTGELFF
>TRBD2|-|TRBV19|TRBJ2-1
TGTGCCAGTAGTAGGACTAGCGGGAGCCACCACAATGAGCAGTTCTTC
CASSRTSGSHHNEQFF
>-|-|TRBV2|TRBJ2-7
TGTGCCAGCAGTCTTATTCTTCGGTACGAGCAGTACTTC
CASSLILRYEQYF
>-|many|TRBV25-1|TRBJ1-2
TGTGCCAGCAGTCAAAGTTCGTATGGCTACACCTTC
CASSQSSYGYTF
>-|-|TRBV6-5|TRBJ2-1
TGTGCCAGCGGGTTACTAGGCGATGAGCAGTTCTTC
CASGLLGDEQFF
>-|-|TRBV4-2|TRBJ2-1
TGTGCCAGCAGCCATCGGCTTAGAAGCTCCTACAATGAGCAGTTCTTC
CASSHRLRSSYNEQFF
>-|few|TRBV5-4|TRBJ1-5
TGTGCCAGCAGCCAGGGAGGGAATCAGCCCCAGCATTTT
CASSQGGNQPQHF
>-|-|TRBV11-3|TRBJ1-1
TGTGCCAGCAGCTTACTGAGGGGGACTGAAGCTTTCTTT
CASSLLRGTEAFF
>TRBD1|few|TRBV28|TRBJ2-7
TGTGCCAGCAGGGGTCCCGGGACAGCCTACGAGCAGTACTTC
CASRGPGTAYEQYF
>-|-|TRBV4-3|TRBJ2-1
TGCGCCAGCAGCCAAGATCTCGCCTACAATGAGCAGTTCTTC
CASSQDLAYNEQFF
>-|few|TRBV5-1|TRBJ2-5
TGCGCCAGCAGCTTGTTCACCACTCGAGAGACCCAGTACTTC
CASSLFTTRETQYF
>-|-|TRBV28|TRBJ2-7
TGTGCCAGCAGCGTCCCAGCCCGAAGGAACGAGCAGTACTTC
CASSVPARRNEQYF
>-|-|TRBV6-1|TRBJ2-6
TGTGCCAGCAGCATAGAGGGTGGTGGGGCCAACGTCCTGACTTTC
CASSIEGGGANVLTF
>TRBD1|-|TRBV14|TRBJ2-7
TGTGCCAGCAGCAGGGGGCCCTACGAGCAGTACTTC
CASSRGPYEQYF
>TRBD2|-|TRBV5-4|TRBJ2-2
TGTGCCAGCACGGTTGTGGGGACTAGGTTGGGACGGGAGCTGTTTTTT
CASTVVGTRLGRELFF
>TRBD1|few|TRBV11-2|TRBJ1-4
TGTGCCAGCAGGCCGATTAGGGGACAGTCCACAGGAAAACTGTTTTTT
CASRPIRGQSTGKLFF
>TRBD1|-|TRBV11-3|TRBJ2-1
TGTGCCAGCAGCTCGCAACCGGGACAGGGGTTAAATGAGCAGTTCTTC
CASSSQPGQGLNEQFF
>-|-|TRBV18|TRBJ2-3
TGTGCCAGCTCACCTTCAGGAGACACAGATACGCAGTATTTT
CASSPSGDTDTQYF
>-|-|TRBV11-3|TRBJ2-7
TGTGCCAGCAGCCGCTCTCCGGACGGATCCTACGAGCAGTACTTC
CASSRSPDGSYEQYF
>TRBD1|-|TRBV5-1|TRBJ1-4
TGCGCCAGCAGCTCGGACAGGGTTGATGAAAAACTGTTTTTT
CASSSDRVDEKLFF
>-|few|TRBV5-1|TRBJ2-5
TGCGCCAGCAGCTGGCTCGAAGTCATAGAGACCCAGTACTTC
CASSWLEVIETQYF
>TRBD2|-|TRBV7-2|TRBJ2-1
TGTGCCAGCAGCCTCCAAGCGGGGCGTTCCTACAATGAGCAGTTCTTC
CASSLQAGRSYNEQFF
>TRBD2|-|TRBV28|TRBJ2-7
TGTGCCAGCAGTTCGACTAGCGGGAGTAGTTTCGAGCAGTACTTC
CASSSTSGSSFEQYF
>-|-|TRBV11-1|TRBJ1-1
TGTGCCAGCAGCCTGCAGACCGCGAACACTGAAGCTTTCTTT
CASSLQTANTEAFF
>-|-|TRBV5-6|TRBJ2-1
TGTGCCAGCAGCCGAGGACAGAGGTCCTACAATGAGCAGTTCTTC
CASSRGQRSYNEQFF
>TRBD1|-|TRBV27|TRBJ1-2
TGTGCCAGCAGTTTACAGCAGGGGGATGGCTACACCTTC
CASSLQQGDGYTF
>TRBD1|few|TRBV5-8|TRBJ2-7
TGTGCCAGCAGCGACAGGGGCTTCTCCTACGAGCAGTACTTC
CASSDRGFSYEQYF
>-|-|TRBV20-1|TRBJ2-1
TGCAGTGCTGTGATACACAATGAGCAGTTCTTC
CSAVIHNEQFF
>-|-|TRBV6-5|TRBJ2-5
TGTGCCAGCAGTTACCCGAGGAGGGGTGGAACCCAGTACTTC
CASSYPRRGGTQYF
>TRBD2|-|TRBV18|TRBJ2-1
TGTGCCAGCTCACCTCGGGAGGGCTTCTCTGAGTCGTTCTTC
CASSPREGFSESFF
>-|few|TRBV27|TRBJ1-1
TGTGCCAGCATCCCATGGGGAACACCGACCACTGAAGCTTTCTTT
CASIPWGTPTTEAFF
>TRBD2|many|TRBV10-3|TRBJ2-1
TGTGCCATCAGTGAGTTCCAACTAGCGGCAATTCACAATGAGCAGTTCTTC
CAISEFQLAAIHNEQFF
>-|few|TRBV11-3|TRBJ2-2
TGTGCCAGCAGCTCTGGAACCGGGGAGCTGTTTTTT
CASSSGTGELFF
>-|-|TRBV11-1|TRBJ2-7
TGTGCCAGCAGCTTAGCTGGGAAATATTACGAGCAGTACTTC
CASSLAGKYYEQYF
>TRBD2|few|TRBV28|TRBJ2-1
TGTGCCAGCAGAACTGAAGCACGATGGTCGCCTAGCGGGAGAAATGAGCAGTTCTTC
CASRTEARWSPSGRNEQFF
>-|few|TRBV7-9|TRBJ2-5
TGTGCCAGCAGCCCGCTCCAAGAGACCCAGTACTTC
CASSPLQETQYF